These 23 T cell receptor beta chains share one sample of origin, sequenced in a study of low-dose radiotherapy and immunotherapy resistance in tumors. First-strand cDNA used TRAV- and TRBV-specific primers, covering alpha and beta chains. The TCRs were subjected to amplification over around 18 PCR cycles employing a constant-region primer in conjunction with a V-primer adapter. MiXCR, applied by TCRdb to the reads, yields one record per CDR3 protein. This repertoire shows tens of thousands of distinct CDR3 sequences, roughly 30% found once; its top ten account for roughly 10%. Time point: before trial treatment. Sample: PBMCs, taken before treatment. These TCRs come from a female donor with ovarian cancer.

This chain connects TRBV27 to TRBJ1-1; D is possibly TRBD1 (5 bases). The V end was cut by 6 bases, the J end by 0 bases, with 20 bases between. From germline, CDR1 is MNHEY and CDR2 SMNVEV (reference sequence). The CDR3 covers 17 residues. The CDR3 DNA reads TGTGCCAGCAGCATACAGGAGGGCCTATATTTGAACACTGAAGCTTTCTTT. Encoded protein: CASSIQEGLYLNTEAFF.

Only a few counts were recorded for this clonotype. The genes are TRBV6-2 or TRBV6-3 and TRBJ1-2; a possible D gene is TRBD1 (5 bases). CDR1 MNHEY and CDR2 SVGEGT come from the germline V gene. V lost 4 bases and J 7 bases, leaving 13 bases between the germline ends. The CDR3 runs to 13 residues. The CDR3 bases are TGTGCCAGCAGTTCTGGGGGGTACTCTGGCTACACCTTC. Its translation is CASSSGGYSGYTF.

This clonotype was detected ten times or more. The V call is TRBV9, the J call TRBJ2-4, with 7 bases that match TRBD2. Germline lookup yields CDR1 SGDLS and CDR2 YYNGEE. The CDR3 contains 14 residues. V lost 3 bases, J lost 9 bases, and 9 bases stayed unmatched. The CDR3 DNA follows: TGTGCCAGCAGCGCCAGGACTAGGTACGGCATTCAGTACTTC. Translating it yields CASSARTRYGIQYF.

This clonotype has a count of ten or more. One base separates it from a far larger clone, so it is likely a read error. J is TRBJ2-1 and V is TRBV27; 7 bases are shared with TRBD2. Germline V lookup: CDR1 MNHEY, CDR2 SMNVEV (reference sequence). Trimming at V came to 6 bases and at J to 0 bases, leaving 5 bases not matched to a gene. CDR3 length: 15 amino acids. The CDR3 DNA follows: TGTGCCAGCAGCCGGGCTAGCGGCTCCTACAATGAGCAGTTCTTC. Its translation is CASSRASGSYNEQFF.

This clonotype was detected only a few times. The CDR3, as DNA: TGTGCCAGCAGTTCCGACTACTCCTACAATGAGCAGTTCTTC. Translated, it gives CASSSDYSYNEQFF. The gene calls are TRBV27 and TRBJ2-1, with TRBD2 as a possible D gene (5 bases). The CDR3 is made up of 14 amino acids. Germline V gene data show CDR1 as MNHEY and CDR2 as SMNVEV (reference sequence). V was cut by 4 bases and J by 0 bases, with 7 bases left in between.

This clonotype was counted at least ten times. The genes are TRBV5-5 and TRBJ2-2, with D possibly TRBD1 on 5 matching bases. Germline V gene data show CDR1 as SGHKS and CDR2 as YYEKEE (reference sequence). There are 15 residues in the CDR3. V dropped 4 bases and J dropped 5 bases, with 15 bases sitting between them. DNA for the CDR3: TGTGCCAGCAGCCGACAGCACGTGGGTACCGGGGAGCTGTTTTTT. This gives the protein CASSRQHVGTGELFF.

In its sample, this clonotype was seen many times. V usage is TRBV2 and J usage is TRBJ2-5; D unresolved. Germline-derived CDR1 and CDR2 are SNHLY and FYNNEI. The CDR3 runs 10 residues. The V end was cut by 2 bases, the J end by 6 bases, with 1 base between. The CDR3 nucleotides read TGTGCCAGCAGTGAAAAGACCCAGTACTTC. It translates to CASSEKTQYF. Full variable domain (outside the CDR3, taken from reference TRBV2 and TRBJ2-5): EPEVTQTPSHQVTQMGQEVILRCVPISNHLYFYWYRQILGQKVEFLVSFYNNEISEKSEIFDDQFSVERPDGSNFTLKIRSTKLEDSAMYFCASSEKTQYFGPGTRLLVL.

This clonotype was detected ten times or more. The chain joins TRBV20-1 to TRBJ1-2, with D unresolved. The CDR3 is 15 amino acids. V lost 2 bases and J 2 bases, leaving 15 bases between the germline ends. Per germline, CDR1 DFQATT and CDR2 SNEGSKA (reference sequence). In DNA, the CDR3 is TGCAGTGCTAGACGCCAAGGCAAGGCCAACTATGGCTACACCTTC. The encoded protein is CSARRQGKANYGYTF.

This clonotype was recorded many times. The chain couples TRBV10-3 to TRBJ1-1; no reliable D call. This CDR3 has 14 amino acids. The germline gives CDR1 ENHRY, CDR2 SYGVKD. V shed 0 bases and J shed 1 base, with 6 bases lying between them. CDR3 amino acids: CAISESLPNTEAFF. DNA of the CDR3: TGTGCCATCAGTGAGTCTTTACCGAACACTGAAGCTTTCTTT.

There are many counts of this clonotype. This chain joins TRBV7-2 and TRBJ2-2, with 8 bases matching TRBD1. Trimming took 5 bases from V and 0 from J; bases not matched to a gene: 5. Germline CDR1 is SGHTA and CDR2 is FQGNSA. The CDR3 sequence is 16 residues long. CDR3: CASSLRGQANTGELFF. The CDR3 coding sequence is TGTGCCAGCAGCCTCAGGGGACAGGCGAACACCGGGGAGCTGTTTTTT.

This clonotype was recorded at least ten times. This rearrangement joins TRBV20-1 to TRBJ2-3, with TRBD2 identical over 10 bases. The CDR3 has 17 amino acids. Germline V gene sequence: CDR1 DFQATT, CDR2 SNEGSKA (reference sequence). With 6 bases clipped from V and 0 bases from J, the junction kept 12 bases outside the gene matches. The CDR3 DNA reads as TGCAGTGCCAGGTCCCCTATAGCGGGGGGTAGCACAGATACGCAGTATTTT. This sequence encodes CSARSPIAGGSTDTQYF.

This clonotype was counted only a few times. The DNA is left out, because the CDR3 cannot be placed on it with certainty; the CDR3 is given as TCRdb lists it. This chain joins TRBV7-9 and TRBJ2-2. The CDR3 length is 15 residues, termini included. Germline V gives CDR1 SEHNR, CDR2 FQNEAQ (reference sequence). The chain's CDR3 is CASSLRQATPGSCFF.

The chain links TRBV28 to TRBJ1-1; possibly TRBD1 for D (6 bases). The ends were cut back, 7 bases at V and 4 bases at J, with 16 bases in the middle. This CDR3 contains 14 residues. Germline V gives CDR1 MDHEN, CDR2 SYDVKM. CDR3: CASTVLRGGTEAFF. The CDR3 region has the DNA TGTGCCAGCACCGTTTTAAGGGGGGGCACTGAAGCTTTCTTT.

Remarks on this clonotype: A far larger clone is only one base removed, so a read error is likely. The chain has TRBV6-1 and TRBJ1-2, with TRBD1 matching 9 bases. Germline assignment: CDR1 MNHNS and CDR2 SASEGT. The CDR3 is 12 amino acids. DNA for the CDR3: TGTGTCAGCAGGACCGGGACAGGGCTTAACACCTTC. It is translated as CVSRTGTGLNTF.

This clonotype has at least ten counts. V and J are TRBV12-3 or TRBV12-4 and TRBJ2-5; weak D call: TRBD2 (6 bases). The CDR3 extends over 16 amino acids. V lost 6 bases to trimming and J lost 2 bases, with 19 bases between them. For the CDR3, the DNA is TGTGCCAGCAGCCCCGGGAGCGGAGCGGCGCAAGAGACCCAGTACTTC. Amino acid sequence: CASSPGSGAAQETQYF.

This clonotype was detected only a few times. The chain is built from TRBV5-6 and TRBJ1-5, with 8 bases matching TRBD1. The CDR3 has 13 residues. Germline loops: CDR1 SGHDT, CDR2 YYEEEE. Germline trimming cut 3 bases from V and 9 bases from J; bases unmatched to any gene: 5. The CDR3 bases are TGTGCCAGCAGCTGGGGGACAGGCGGGCCCCAGCATTTT. This sequence encodes CASSWGTGGPQHF.

This chain links TRBV5-1 with TRBJ2-1; weak D call: TRBD2 (6 bases). The V end was cut by 3 bases, the J end by 0 bases, with 13 bases between. This CDR3 comprises 16 residues. Germline CDR1 SGHRS, CDR2 YFSETQ. CDR3 DNA sequence: TGCGCCAGCAGCTCAACTACTAGCCTCTCCTACAATGAGCAGTTCTTC. Translation: CASSSTTSLSYNEQFF.

The CDR3: CASTARSNQPQHF. The CDR3 DNA follows: TGTGCCAGTACAGCCCGCAGCAATCAGCCCCAGCATTTT. The gene calls are TRBV19 and TRBJ1-5, with D unresolved. Between the trimmed V and J ends, which lost 7 bases and 1 base, there was a span of 8 bases. CDR3 size: 13 residues. Germline CDR1 and CDR2: LNHDA and SQIVND (reference sequence).

This clonotype was found many times. The chain carries TRBV2 and TRBJ2-3, with D hard to call. V dropped 6 bases and J dropped 5 bases, with 6 bases sitting between them. There are 11 residues in the CDR3. Germline V gives CDR1 SNHLY, CDR2 FYNNEI. The CDR3 sequence: CASSLEDTQYF. The CDR3 DNA reads TGTGCCAGCAGCCTGGAAGATACGCAGTATTTT. The variable domain in full, completed from reference TRBV2 and TRBJ2-3, reads EPEVTQTPSHQVTQMGQEVILRCVPISNHLYFYWYRQILGQKVEFLVSFYNNEISEKSEIFDDQFSVERPDGSNFTLKIRSTKLEDSAMYFCASSLEDTQYFGPGTRLTVL.

This clonotype appeared many times. CDR3: CASSPGQPHTEAFF. The CDR3 DNA reads as TGTGCCAGCAGTCCCGGACAGCCACACACTGAAGCTTTCTTT. This chain uses TRBV27 with TRBJ1-1, with D maybe TRBD1 (6 bases). The CDR3 has 14 residues. Germline CDR1 MNHEY, CDR2 SMNVEV (reference sequence). V lost 5 bases and J lost 3, with 13 bases in between.

This clonotype was found a few times. In nucleotides, the CDR3 is TGTGCCTGGAGTCTAAGGACAGGGGGCTACGAGCAGTACTTC. It translates to CAWSLRTGGYEQYF. The chain uses TRBV30 and TRBJ2-7; 10 positions match TRBD1. In germline, CDR1 is GTSNPN, CDR2 SVGIG (reference sequence). V trimming: 2 bases; J trimming: 3 bases; junction bases outside the gene matches: 4. CDR3 length equals 14 residues.

The chain recombines TRBV6-6 with TRBJ1-1; a weak D match, TRBD1 (5 bases). The CDR3 spans 14 residues. V dropped 6 bases and J dropped 5 bases, with 16 bases sitting between them. Germline CDR1 reads MNHNY; CDR2 reads SVGAGI (reference sequence). This CDR3 is CASSPRRGKTEAFF. The DNA for the CDR3 is TGTGCCAGCAGCCCACGGAGGGGAAAAACTGAAGCTTTCTTT.

This clonotype was observed a single time. Since a far larger clone is one base different, this is likely a read error. V is TRBV13 and J is TRBJ2-1, with TRBD2 identical over 10 bases. The CDR3 runs 16 residues. The germline CDR1 and CDR2 sequences are PRHDT and FYEKMQ (reference sequence). CDR3 region: CASSSSLAGGYNVQFF. The CDR3 DNA sequence: TGTGCCAGCAGCTCCAGCTTAGCGGGGGGTTACAATGTGCAGTTCTTC.